Here is one T cell receptor (beta chain) with its context. The data were taken from a study of shared clonotypes between healthy human individuals. Only in-frame clones appear in the TCRdb table, and some are missing; sequencing was by immunoSEQ multiplex PCR. The sample comprises approximately 500,000 clones, around 80% of which are singletons, and around 12% rests with the top ten. In germline, CDR1 is SGHRS, CDR2 YFSETQ. The CDR3 has 16 residues. V shed 2 bases and J shed 1 base, with 13 bases lying between them. This rearrangement joins TRBV5-1 to TRBJ1-3; D uncertain. Sequencing was carried out using PBMCs. The TCR sequence derives from a woman between 35 and 50 years old in good health. Some clones in this sample may be carry-over from other donors' samples. The CDR3 sequence is CASSLTGLVSGNTIYF. In nucleotides, the CDR3 is TGCGCCAGCAGCTTAACTGGGTTGGTATCTGGAAACACCATATATTTT. The whole variable domain, remainder taken from reference TRBV5-1 and TRBJ1-3, is KAGVTQTPRYLIKTRGQQVTLSCSPISGHRSVSWYQQTPGQGLQFLFEYFSETQRNKGNFPGRFSGRQFSNSRSEMNVSTLELGDSALYLCASSLTGLVSGNTIYFGEGSWLTVV.